The present entry profiles one TCR beta chain with its context. The antigen is unknown. This sample is drawn from a study of CD8 T cells in Susac syndrome. Points from the study as a whole: The study's TCR sequencing and HLA analysis covered a relatively small number of individuals, and the study acknowledged this.

After extraction with the RNeasy kit, about 0.45 to 1 ug of the RNA was reverse transcribed using random hexamers. The authors amplified TCR beta CDR3 across 54 Vbeta and 13 Jbeta using immunoSEQ multiplex PCR. One entry per CDR3 protein results from TCRdb running MiXCR on the immunoSEQ multiplex PCR reads. Here the sample spans hundreds of thousands of distinct CDR3 sequences, about 95% being singletons. The CDR3 is made up of 16 amino acids. Trimming took 3 bases from V and 4 from J; bases not matched to a gene: 5. From germline, CDR1 is LGHNA and CDR2 YSLEER. Sequencing of TCR beta was performed on blood CD8+ and CD4+ T cells.

The receptor was isolated from a human donor with Susac syndrome. The sequencing input was CD4+ T cells from PBMCs. V and J are TRBV4-3 and TRBJ2-5, with 13 positions matching TRBD2. Written as DNA, the CDR3 is TGCGCCAGCAGCCACGGTACTAGCGGGGGGGCAGAGACCCAGTACTTC. It codes for CASSHGTSGGAETQYF.